These 18 T cell receptor beta chains were all obtained from the same sample, sequenced in a study of ipilimumab plus nivolumab after autologous stem cell transplantation. TCRdb's table, derived via immunoSEQ multiplex PCR, lists solely in-frame clones and lacks some. The profile shows about 15,000 clones, about 80% of them singletons. Specimen: PBMCs, collected in a trial of ipilimumab plus nivolumab as post-transplant consolidation. These receptors were taken from a male donor with diffuse large B-cell lymphoma.

This sequence joins TRBV5-1 and TRBJ1-2; D is undetermined. The CDR3 length is 13 residues. Germline CDR1 SGHRS, CDR2 YFSETQ. V lost 2 bases and J 2 bases, leaving 7 bases between the germline ends. In DNA, the CDR3 is TGCGCCAGCAGCTTCAACCCGAACTATGGCTACACCTTC. It yields the protein CASSFNPNYGYTF.

The CDR3 protein is CASSFGRGGKETQYF. The CDR3 DNA sequence: TGTGCCAGCAGCTTCGGGAGGGGGGGAAAAGAGACCCAGTACTTC. This chain links TRBV7-2 with TRBJ2-5, with 8 bases identical to TRBD2. The J segment lost 3 bases and the V segment lost 3 bases, leaving 6 bases of the junction unmatched. Germline assignment: CDR1 SGHTA and CDR2 FQGNSA. This CDR3 spans 15 amino acids.

The V and J genes are TRBV11-3 and TRBJ2-7; 8 bases match TRBD2. The V gene's germline CDR1 is SGHNT and CDR2 YENEEA. V was clipped by 6 bases and J by 2 bases; unmatched bases: 9. This CDR3 comprises 15 residues. The CDR3 reads CASRAGGAATYEQYF. The CDR3 DNA reads TGTGCCAGCAGGGCCGGGGGGGCAGCCACCTACGAGCAGTACTTC.

Turning to this clone: A much larger clonotype is one base distant, so this may be a read error. Other DNA sequences in this sample translate to the same CDR3. This chain connects TRBV5-6 to TRBJ2-7; weak D call: TRBD1 (6 bases). The CDR3 consists of 14 residues. Trimming took 0 bases from V and 2 from J, leaving 9 bases between them. Per the germline V gene, CDR1 is SGHDT and CDR2 is YYEEEE. The CDR3 is CASSLGGDTYEQYF. In DNA form, the CDR3 reads TGTGCCAGCAGCTTGGGAGGGGACACCTACGAGCAGTACTTC.

The rearrangement joins TRBV5-1 to TRBJ2-3; TRBD2 matches at 13 bases. Germline V gene lookup returns CDR1 SGHRS and CDR2 YFSETQ. V gave up 3 bases and J gave up 1 base; unmatched junction bases: 5. This CDR3 comprises 17 residues. The DNA for the CDR3 is TGCGCCAGCAGCTCTGGACTAGCGGGGGTAGGCACAGATACGCAGTATTTT. Residues: CASSSGLAGVGTDTQYF.

The rearrangement uses TRBV2 and TRBJ2-7; TRBD1 might be the D (5 bases). The germline V gene encodes CDR1 SNHLY and CDR2 FYNNEI. There are 12 residues in the CDR3. V was pared by 6 bases and J by 3 bases, with 9 bases between. The CDR3 loop reads CASSADSYEQYF. The CDR3 DNA is TGTGCCAGCAGCGCCGACAGCTACGAGCAGTACTTC.

This chain joins TRBV27 and TRBJ2-1; 15 bases fit TRBD2. Per germline, CDR1 MNHEY and CDR2 SMNVEV (reference sequence). The CDR3 covers 15 residues. After removal of 7 bases from V and 9 bases from J, the junction contained 7 bases not matched to a gene. The CDR3 DNA is TGTGCCAGCACCTCACCGGGACTAGCGGGGGGTGAGCAGTTCTTC. This encodes CASTSPGLAGGEQFF.

V gene TRBV7-9 combines with J gene TRBJ2-7; 9 bases agree with TRBD1. Germline CDR1 SEHNR, CDR2 FQNEAQ (reference sequence). J lost 6 bases, V lost 6 bases, and 9 bases had no gene match. The CDR3 runs to 14 residues. CDR3 nucleotide sequence: TGTGCCAGCAGTTCCGGGACAGGGTACCTCGAGCAGTACTTC. Amino acids: CASSSGTGYLEQYF.

The chain has TRBV4-3 and TRBJ2-7, with D uncertain. The CDR3 is made up of 11 amino acids. Trimming cost V 6 bases and J 10 bases, with 13 bases left between them. Germline CDR1 and CDR2: LGHNA and YSLEER. CDR3 amino acids: CASSPLLGQYF. CDR3 nucleotide sequence: TGCGCCAGCAGTCCTCTCTTAGGACAGTACTTC.

This clone was found a few times. The chain uses TRBV5-4 and TRBJ1-3, with unresolved D. CDR1 is SGHNT, CDR2 YYREEE, per germline (reference sequence). Trimming left V 0 bases short and J 0 bases short, with 13 bases between. The CDR3 contains 17 residues. The CDR3 region is CASSLEAGPLSGNTIYF. CDR3 nucleotide sequence: TGTGCCAGCAGCTTGGAGGCAGGCCCCCTCTCTGGAAACACCATATATTTT. The full variable domain, in which reference TRBV5-4 and TRBJ1-3 provide the parts outside the CDR3, is ETGVTQSPTHLIKTRGQQVTLRCSSQSGHNTVSWYQQALGQGPQFIFQYYREEENGRGNFPPRFSGLQFPNYSSELNVNALELDDSALYLCASSLEAGPLSGNTIYFGEGSWLTVV.

This clone was found once. This sequence joins TRBV18 and TRBJ2-2; 9 bases match TRBD2. CDR1 is KGHSH and CDR2 is LQKENI in the germline V gene. This CDR3 has 17 residues. The V gene end was trimmed by 3 bases and the J gene end by 9 bases; junction bases not matched to a gene: 14. CDR3 sequence (DNA): TGTGCCAGCTCACCTTACGTTAGCGGGGGTTCTCACCGGGAGCTGTTTTTT. It specifies CASSPYVSGGSHRELFF. The full variable domain, completed using reference TRBV18 and TRBJ2-2, is NAGVMQNPRHLVRRRGQEARLRCSPMKGHSHVYWYRQLPEEGLKFMVYLQKENIIDESGMPKERFSAEFPKEGPSILRIQQVVRGDSAAYFCASSPYVSGGSHRELFFGEGSRLTVL.

The CDR3 DNA follows: TGTGCCAGCAGCAGGGGCGTGGGGGCGAAGGAAAAACTGTTTTTT. Translation: CASSRGVGAKEKLFF. This rearrangement joins TRBV5-4 to TRBJ1-4; a weak D match, TRBD1 (6 bases). Germline V CDR1 and CDR2: SGHNT, YYREEE (reference sequence). Trimming took off 4 bases at V and 8 bases at J, with 18 bases between the two ends. The CDR3 spans 15 residues.

V is TRBV6-6 and J is TRBJ2-5; weak D call: TRBD2 (6 bases). CDR1 is MNHNY, CDR2 SVGAGI, per germline (reference sequence). This CDR3 spans 15 amino acids. Trimming left V 6 bases short and J 3 bases short, with 17 bases between. The CDR3 nucleotides read TGTGCCAGCAGCCCCCAAACCGGAGGGAAAGAGACCCAGTACTTC. This encodes CASSPQTGGKETQYF.

This chain connects TRBV12-5 to TRBJ2-7; D may match TRBD1 or TRBD2 (7 bases each). The CDR3 is made up of 14 amino acids. With 5 bases removed from V and 5 bases from J, the gap between germline ends came to 16 bases. Germline CDR1 LGHNT, CDR2 FRNRAP. CDR3 coding DNA: TGTGCTAGTGGTGGGGGAGGGGGCGTGGACGAGCAGTACTTC. It is translated as CASGGGGGVDEQYF.

The chain joins TRBV6-6 to TRBJ2-3, with a possible D match to TRBD2 (6 bases). Germline CDR1 reads MNHNY; CDR2 reads SVGAGI (reference sequence). This CDR3 is 14 amino acids long. V lost 2 bases, J lost 3 bases, and 9 bases lay in between. CDR3: CASSYGGRTDTQYF. Here the CDR3 DNA reads TGTGCCAGCAGTTACGGGGGGAGGACAGATACGCAGTATTTT.

This clone was observed a single time. The chain joins TRBV7-9 to TRBJ2-7; 7 bases fit TRBD1. V dropped 1 base and J dropped 6; count of bases not matched to a gene: 3. The CDR3 extends over 13 amino acids. Germline values: CDR1 SEHNR, CDR2 FQNEAQ (reference sequence). The CDR3 DNA reads as TGTGCCAGCAGCTTAGTTGCAGGGGGCGAGCAGTACTTC. Its translation: CASSLVAGGEQYF. The whole variable domain, filled in from reference TRBV7-9 and TRBJ2-7, reads DTGVSQNPRHKITKRGQNVTFRCDPISEHNRLYWYRQTLGQGPEFLTYFQNEAQLEKSRLLSDRFSAERPKGSFSTLEIQRTEQGDSAMYLCASSLVAGGEQYFGPGTRLTVT.

The chain couples TRBV7-2 to TRBJ1-2, with TRBD1 matching over 10 bases. The length of the CDR3 is 15 residues. V gave up 5 bases and J gave up 8 bases; unmatched junction bases: 11. CDR1 and CDR2 (germline): SGHTA, FQGNSA. CDR3 DNA sequence: TGTGCCAGCAGCGCCAGACAGGGGGCGTTGATAGGCTACACCTTC. This sequence encodes CASSARQGALIGYTF.

This clone turned up a few times. For the CDR3, the DNA is TGTGCCAGCAGTTATCGGGGGGCCCTCTACGAGCAGTACTTC. Translation: CASSYRGALYEQYF. The rearrangement links TRBV6-5 to TRBJ2-7; D is possibly TRBD2 (7 bases). The ends were cut back, 3 bases at V and 3 bases at J, with 12 bases in the middle. The germline gives CDR1 MNHEY, CDR2 SVGAGI. CDR3 size: 14 residues.